This entry describes one TCR beta chain. This clonotype has at least ten counts. The antigen this receptor binds is unknown. Per-base qualities were not stored, and no clone one base away is much larger. This entry is derived from a study of kidney transplant recipient with SARS-CoV-2 infection (dated by TCRdb to the early 2020s). The CDR3 covers 13 residues, taking in both the cysteine and the phenylalanine. CDR3 DNA only is kept here, 39 bases in frame from base 1. Data came from an Illumina MiSeq. The peripheral T cell repertoire was profiled for human TCRbeta genes. Concerning the study's data processing: Beta-binomial modelling was used to test for differences in clonotype abundance while accounting for variability over time. Clonotypes that had expanded were screened against the ImmuneCODE reference database of SARS-CoV-2-associated TCRs and mapped onto regions of the viral genome. Additional analyses of the repertoire looked at TRBV gene usage, CDR3 length, CDR3 amino acid overlap between time points, clonotype abundance distributions and Jaccard similarity. TCRdb passed the public sequencing reads through fastp at Q25 and MiXCR, retaining productive beta sequences. Records with the same CDR3 protein are collapsed into one entry carrying the most frequent genes and DNA. What appears here as the V and J calls and clone size reflects TCRdb's work, not the paper's. Within this sample are fewer than 250,000 distinct CDR3 sequences, with 25% to 30% of them counted one time only. 7% to 8% of the sample is held by the ten biggest clonotypes.

Explained via the paper, the time point label denotes: pre-pandemic baseline sample and day 111 after first positive SARS-CoV-2 test. The receptor comes from a young adult male patient who had COVID-19 and was a kidney transplant recipient. Some T cells may be donor cells from the graft after a transplant. The specimen was a blood sample, collected at baseline and between days 110 and 120 from a kidney transplant recipient. Recombination linked TRBV3-2 to TRBJ2-7; the DNA was not used to check the table's D call, TRBD1. TRBV3-2 is listed as a pseudogene. The nucleotides read TGTGCCAGCAGTCCGGGCATGTACTACGAGCAGTACTTC. Its protein is CASSPGMYYEQYF.